What follows describes a single TCR beta chain. This entry comes from a study of blood T cell repertoires in COVID-19. Whole-study context: The cDNA or gDNA used as material had been derived from T cells, B-cell-depleted T cells, or PBMCs.

In the original workflow: Amplifying reference gene primers gave estimates of nucleated cell counts. Profiling relied on immunoSEQ multiplex PCR, and the TCRdb table lists in-frame clones only, not all of them. V, J and clone size are taken as reported in that table, and D and trimming were inferred from the DNA itself. The sample includes 80,000 to 130,000 clones, more than 90% of them seen just once. Unmatched junction bases numbered 7, after V lost 8 bases and J lost 4 bases. Germline V lookup: CDR1 MNHEY, CDR2 SVGAGI. The CDR3 totals 13 residues. The genes are TRBV6-5 and TRBJ1-2; 7 positions match TRBD1. Sequencing was carried out using peripheral blood. The TCR comes from a man in his 70s with acute or convalescent COVID-19. DNA of the CDR3: TGTGCCAGCGGCACTCGACAGGGCTATGGCTACACCTTC. Translating gives CASGTRQGYGYTF.